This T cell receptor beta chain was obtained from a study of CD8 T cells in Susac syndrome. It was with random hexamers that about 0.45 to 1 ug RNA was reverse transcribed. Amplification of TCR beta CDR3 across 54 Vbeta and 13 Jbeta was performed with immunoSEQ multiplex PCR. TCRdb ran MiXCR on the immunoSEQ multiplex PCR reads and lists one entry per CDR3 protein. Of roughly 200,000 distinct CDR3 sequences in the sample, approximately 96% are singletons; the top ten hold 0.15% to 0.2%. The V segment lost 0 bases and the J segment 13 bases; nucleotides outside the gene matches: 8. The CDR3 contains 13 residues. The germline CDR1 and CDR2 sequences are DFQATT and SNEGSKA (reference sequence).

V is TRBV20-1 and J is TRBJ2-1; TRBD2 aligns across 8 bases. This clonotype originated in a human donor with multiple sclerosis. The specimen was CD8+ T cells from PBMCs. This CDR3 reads CSARDGGRSEQFF. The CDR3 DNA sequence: TGCAGTGCTAGAGACGGCGGGAGGTCGGAACAGTTCTTC.